This T cell receptor beta chain derives from a study of CD8+ T cells in alopecia areata. Study outcomes and limitations: Possibly as an HLA-related effect, TCR sharing across patients appeared less clear than in mice. Alopecia totalis/universalis scalp especially showed more expanded CD8+ clones than normal scalp.

Germline V gene sequence: CDR1 GTSNPN, CDR2 SVGIG (reference sequence). The germline V and J ends were trimmed by 2 bases and 5 bases, with 18 bases remaining between them. The CDR3 covers 16 residues. On this clone: The antigen is undetermined.

Extraction of RNA preceded its reverse transcription into cDNA, which served as the sequencing template. Here immunoSEQ multiplex PCR was the method, and the copy in TCRdb shows in-frame clones only, minus some. This table has 90,000 to 130,000 clones, approximately 50% appearing once. J is TRBJ2-2 and V is TRBV30; D may be TRBD1 (7 bases). Sequences were obtained from NKG2D-low CD8+ T cells sorted from blood. The TCR was taken from a human donor with alopecia areata. The CDR3 sequence is CAWSLRQGGRTGELFF. CDR3 bases: TGTGCCTGGAGTCTCCGGCAGGGGGGCCGGACCGGGGAGCTGTTTTTT.